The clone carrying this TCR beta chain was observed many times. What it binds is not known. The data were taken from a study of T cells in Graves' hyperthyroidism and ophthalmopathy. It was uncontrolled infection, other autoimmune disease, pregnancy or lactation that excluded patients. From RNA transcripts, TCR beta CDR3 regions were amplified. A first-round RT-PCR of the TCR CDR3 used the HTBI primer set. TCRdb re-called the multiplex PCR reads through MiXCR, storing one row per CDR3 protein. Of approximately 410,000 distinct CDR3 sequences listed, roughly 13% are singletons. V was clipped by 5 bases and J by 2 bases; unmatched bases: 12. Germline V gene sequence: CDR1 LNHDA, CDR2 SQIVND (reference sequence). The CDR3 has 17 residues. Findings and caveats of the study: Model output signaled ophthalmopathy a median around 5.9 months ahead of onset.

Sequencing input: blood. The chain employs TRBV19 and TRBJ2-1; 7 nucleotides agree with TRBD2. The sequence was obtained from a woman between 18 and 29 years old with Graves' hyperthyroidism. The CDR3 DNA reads TGTGCCAGTAGTGTTGGAGGCGGGAGCGGGGCCTACAATGAGCAGTTCTTC. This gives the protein CASSVGGGSGAYNEQFF.